A selection of T cell receptor beta chains follows, all from one sample in a study of spatial heterogeneity in lung cancer. TCRdb redid the calling of the 5' RACE reads with MiXCR, one entry per CDR3 protein. The profile shows 25,000 to 35,000 distinct CDR3 sequences, 10% of them singletons. The sequencing here drew on PBMCs, taken at follow-up. All receptors come from a female donor with early-stage non-small cell lung cancer. Both conserved end residues are part of each CDR3. D genes are given only for firm matches. Clone size is shown for a subset of rows, as once, few, many or a class of expanded clone.

j_call,d_call,v_call,clone_size,cdr3_nt,cdr3_aa
TRBJ1-2,-,TRBV5-1,many,-,CASSFGNGYTF
TRBJ2-7,-,TRBV2,-,TGTGCCAGCAGCGACGGGAACTCCTACGAGCAGTACTTC,CASSDGNSYEQYF
TRBJ1-3,TRBD1,TRBV6-4,few,TGTGCCAGCAGGACAGGGGGGACAGTCTCTGGAAACACCATATATTTT,CASRTGGTVSGNTIYF
TRBJ2-7,TRBD1,TRBV12-3/TRBV12-4,many,TGTGCCAGCAGTTTTACGACCGGGACAGGGGTCGAGCAGTACTTC,CASSFTTGTGVEQYF
TRBJ2-5,TRBD1,TRBV4-2,-,TGTGCCAGCAGCCAAACGACAGGGGGCTGGGAGACCCAGTACTTC,CASSQTTGGWETQYF
TRBJ2-2,TRBD2,TRBV9,few,TGTGCCAGCAGCGTAGGGGCTAGCGGGGATATCACCGGGGAGCTGTTTTTT,CASSVGASGDITGELFF
TRBJ2-5,-,TRBV20-1,many,TGCAGTGCTAGAGGTCCTCTCCAAGAGACCCAGTACTTC,CSARGPLQETQYF
TRBJ1-4,TRBD1,TRBV18,many,TGTGCCAGCTCACCACGGACAGGGGCAGCTAATGAAAAACTGTTTTTT,CASSPRTGAANEKLFF
TRBJ2-2,TRBD2,TRBV20-1,-,TGCAGTGCTTCCGTTCTCGCGGGGGGCGCGTACACCGGGGAGCTGTTTTTT,CSASVLAGGAYTGELFF
TRBJ1-5,-,TRBV28,many,TGTGCCAGCAGTCTCCAAGACATGTATAGCAATCAGCCCCAGCATTTT,CASSLQDMYSNQPQHF
TRBJ1-4,-,TRBV7-2,-,TGTGCCAGCAGCACGGGACTCTTTAATGAAAAACTGTTTTTT,CASSTGLFNEKLFF
TRBJ2-3,-,TRBV5-4,few,TGTGCCAGCAGCCCGGAGCCGGGCACAGATACGCAGTATTTT,CASSPEPGTDTQYF
TRBJ2-7,TRBD2,TRBV2,few,TGTGCCACAACACCTAGCGGGGGTTTCTACGAGCAGTACTTC,CATTPSGGFYEQYF
TRBJ2-7,-,TRBV19,many,TGTGCCAGTTCGGAATCTGGGGGTTACCCCTACGAGCAGTACTTC,CASSESGGYPYEQYF
TRBJ2-3,TRBD1,TRBV5-6,-,TGTGCCAGCAGCTTGTCAGGGACAGGGGGCCCAGATACGCAGTGTTTT,CASSLSGTGGPDTQCF
TRBJ1-1,-,TRBV28,-,TGTGCCAGCAGTTTGGTCAGGGGCACTGAAGCTTTCTTT,CASSLVRGTEAFF
TRBJ2-5,-,TRBV29-1,many,TGCAGCGTTGAATCCGTGACAGAGATCCAAGAGACCCAGTACTTC,CSVESVTEIQETQYF
TRBJ2-3,-,TRBV5-1,-,TGCGCCAGCAGCCTGGCGGACCGCACAGATACGCAGTATTTT,CASSLADRTDTQYF